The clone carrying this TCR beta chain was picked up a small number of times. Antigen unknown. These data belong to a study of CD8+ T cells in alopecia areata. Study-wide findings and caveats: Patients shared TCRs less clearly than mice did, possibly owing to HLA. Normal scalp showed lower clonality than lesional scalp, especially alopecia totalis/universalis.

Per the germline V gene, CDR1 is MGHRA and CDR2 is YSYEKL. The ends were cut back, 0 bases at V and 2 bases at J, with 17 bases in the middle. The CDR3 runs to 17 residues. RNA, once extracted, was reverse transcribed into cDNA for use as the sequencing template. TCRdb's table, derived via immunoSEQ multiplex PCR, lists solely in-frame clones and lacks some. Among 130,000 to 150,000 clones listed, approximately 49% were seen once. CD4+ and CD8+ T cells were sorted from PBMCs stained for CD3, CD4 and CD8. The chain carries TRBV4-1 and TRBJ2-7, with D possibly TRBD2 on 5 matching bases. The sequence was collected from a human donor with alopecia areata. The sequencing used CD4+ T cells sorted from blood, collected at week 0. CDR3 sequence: CASSQEEYPLDTYEQYF. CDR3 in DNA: TGCGCCAGCAGCCAAGAGGAGTACCCACTAGATACCTACGAGCAGTACTTC.